The 27 T cell receptor beta chains reported below all come from one sample, sequenced in a study of T cell responses to AZD1222 COVID-19 vaccine (dated by TCRdb to about 2021). The time point label on this specimen signifies: about 28 days (+/-7) after the second vaccine dose. Receptor amplification or capture employed the immunoSEQ multiplex PCR assay. In its TCRdb copy, this immuneACCESS table keeps in-frame sequences only and misses some clones. Where compared with another copy, unresolved V genes explain less than half of these, and the others have no known cause. Here the sample has 250,000 to 300,000 clones; 85% to 95% occur a single time. In total, the top ten clones hold less than 0.6% of the sample. Sequences were derived from peripheral blood, sampled 28 days after the second AZD1222 dose. The receptors here all came from an adult who received the AZD1222 COVID-19 vaccine.

The V gene is TRBV7-2, the J gene TRBJ2-7, with a weak D call TRBD2 (6 bases). CDR1 and CDR2 (germline): SGHTA, FQGNSA. The CDR3 consists of 14 residues. Deletions cut 3 bases from V and 4 bases from J, with 13 bases between. CDR3 nucleotides: TGTGCCAGCAGCTTTCCGGGACTTCCTTACGAGCAGTACTTC. Its translation: CASSFPGLPYEQYF.

In nucleotides, the CDR3 is TGTGCCAGCAGCGCCCGAGCGGGTCCTTCATACGAGCAGTACTTC. It encodes CASSARAGPSYEQYF. The rearrangement uses TRBV13 and TRBJ2-7, with D possibly TRBD2 on 6 matching bases. The CDR3 is 15 residues long. Trimming took off 5 bases at V and 4 bases at J, with 18 bases between the two ends. Germline CDR1 reads PRHDT; CDR2 reads FYEKMQ (reference sequence).

This chain uses TRBV6-5 with TRBJ1-2; 7 bases map to TRBD1. Germline CDR1 reads MNHEY; CDR2 reads SVGAGI. V trimming: 6 bases; J trimming: 8 bases; junction bases outside the gene matches: 9. The CDR3 extends over 13 amino acids. The CDR3 here is CASRSHQGVGYTF. CDR3 coding DNA: TGTGCCAGCAGATCACATCAGGGGGTAGGCTACACCTTC.

This clone has just a few counts. The rearrangement joins TRBV6-1 to TRBJ2-7; 10 positions agree with TRBD1. The germline gives CDR1 MNHNS, CDR2 SASEGT. The CDR3 is made up of 15 amino acids. Trimming removed 4 bases from V and 2 bases from J; junction bases left unmatched: 5. The CDR3 DNA sequence: TGTGCCAGCAGTGTAGCGGGACAGGGGACCTACGAGCAGTACTTC. This codes for CASSVAGQGTYEQYF.

The chain employs TRBV3-1 (or the pseudogene TRBV3-2) and TRBJ2-5; TRBD2 matches 14 bases. CDR1 and CDR2 from the germline V gene are LGHDT and YNNKEL (reference sequence). The CDR3 is 16 amino acids. V was clipped by 5 bases and J by 3 bases; unmatched bases: 5. The CDR3 region has the DNA TGTGCCAGCAGCTTACGGACTAGCGGGGGGAAAGAGACCCAGTACTTC. Its protein product is CASSLRTSGGKETQYF.

The chain combines TRBV7-9 with TRBJ2-7, with a tentative D call TRBD1 (6 bases). The CDR3 runs to 15 residues. V was clipped by 5 bases and J by 0 bases, with 14 bases between them. The germline V gene has CDR1 SEHNR and CDR2 FQNEAQ (reference sequence). CDR3 sequence: CASSPGQILSYEQYF. CDR3 DNA: TGTGCCAGCAGCCCCGGACAGATTCTCTCCTACGAGCAGTACTTC.

The chain links TRBV2 to TRBJ1-6; D gene unclear. There are 14 residues in the CDR3. Germline V lookup: CDR1 SNHLY, CDR2 FYNNEI. Trimming pared 7 bases from V and 11 bases from J, leaving 18 bases between. CDR3 nucleotides: TGTGCCAGCAAAGAAAACACGTTTGCCGCACCCCTCCACTTT. Translation gives CASKENTFAAPLHF.

The rearrangement joins TRBV7-2 to TRBJ1-5; D is undetermined. V gave up 5 bases and J gave up 0 bases, with 8 bases separating them. Germline V CDR1 and CDR2: SGHTA, FQGNSA. This CDR3 is built from 14 residues. CDR3 sequence reads: CASSGSVSNQPQHF. CDR3 nucleotide sequence: TGTGCCAGCAGCGGTTCGGTTAGCAATCAGCCCCAGCATTTT.

A note on this clone: Other nucleotide sequences from this sample produce the same CDR3. CDR3 region: CASSSGSTDTQYF. The CDR3 DNA is TGTGCCAGCAGCTCGGGTAGCACAGATACGCAGTATTTT. The chain combines TRBV5-6 with TRBJ2-3, with D hard to call. Looked up from germline, CDR1 is SGHDT and CDR2 is YYEEEE. CDR3 length: 13 amino acids. V dropped 3 bases and J dropped 0 bases, with 5 bases sitting between them. The variable domain in full, completed from reference TRBV5-6 and TRBJ2-3, reads DAGVTQSPTHLIKTRGQQVTLRCSPKSGHDTVSWYQQALGQGPQFIFQYYEEEERQRGNFPDRFSGHQFPNYSSELNVNALLLGDSALYLCASSSGSTDTQYFGPGTRLTVL.

The chain uses TRBV5-5 and TRBJ1-5; maybe TRBD1 (5 bases). With 4 bases removed from V and 0 bases from J, the gap between germline ends came to 20 bases. The CDR3 spans 18 residues. Germline CDR1 SGHKS, CDR2 YYEKEE (reference sequence). The CDR3 loop reads CASSPIAGGYYSNQPQHF. CDR3 nucleotides: TGTGCCAGCAGCCCCATCGCCGGGGGATACTATAGCAATCAGCCCCAGCATTTT.

V gene TRBV7-2 combines with J gene TRBJ2-7; 8 nucleotides match TRBD1. Losses at the gene ends were 5 bases for V and 2 bases for J; bases not matched to a gene: 8. Germline CDR1 SGHTA, CDR2 FQGNSA. This CDR3 is 15 amino acids long. In DNA, the CDR3 is TGTGCCAGCAGCCCTAGGCGGACAGGGACCTACGAGCAGTACTTC. Translated: CASSPRRTGTYEQYF.

The chain links TRBV7-2 to TRBJ1-4; tentative D call: TRBD1 (5 bases). CDR1 SGHTA and CDR2 FQGNSA come from the germline V gene. Trimming stripped 4 bases from V and 13 bases from J, with 13 bases between. This CDR3 has 12 residues. For the CDR3, the DNA is TGTGCCAGCAGCTCACCGGGGACTAGACTGTTTTTT. Translated: CASSSPGTRLFF.

The chain couples TRBV21-1 to TRBJ1-1. TRBV21-1 is a pseudogene locus. The CDR3 length is 20 residues. The CDR3 sequence is CASSKEAPPERNGKNTEAFF. The CDR3 DNA reads as TGTGCCAGCAGCAAAGAAGCCCCCCCGGAGAGGAACGGGAAGAACACTGAAGCTTTCTTT.

The chain combines TRBV7-9 with TRBJ2-1, with a weak D call TRBD1 (6 bases). CDR1 is SEHNR and CDR2 is FQNEAQ in the germline V gene (reference sequence). The CDR3 sequence is 16 residues long. The V and J ends lost 5 bases and 4 bases respectively, with 18 bases between them. The CDR3 sequence: CASSLAGGGQYNEQFF. Written as DNA, the CDR3 is TGTGCCAGCAGCCTTGCTGGGGGCGGTCAGTACAATGAGCAGTTCTTC.

The rearrangement uses TRBV18 and TRBJ2-3, with D perhaps TRBD2 (6 bases). Germline assignment: CDR1 KGHSH and CDR2 LQKENI. The V and J ends lost 8 bases and 1 base respectively, with 10 bases between them. This CDR3 contains 13 residues. This chain's CDR3 is CASPGVGTDTQYF. CDR3 nucleotides: TGTGCCAGCCCGGGGGTGGGCACAGATACGCAGTATTTT.

The V gene is TRBV10-3, the J gene TRBJ2-5; TRBD1 or TRBD2 may be the D gene (5 bases each). Trimming removed 8 bases at V and 2 bases at J, with 15 bases between. CDR1 and CDR2 from the germline V gene are ENHRY and SYGVKD. This CDR3 is 14 amino acids long. CDR3 region: CAISTSGPQETQYF. The CDR3 DNA is TGTGCCATCTCAACCTCGGGACCTCAAGAGACCCAGTACTTC.

The chain joins TRBV27 to TRBJ2-7, with a weak D call TRBD1 (5 bases). The V gene's germline CDR1 is MNHEY and CDR2 SMNVEV (reference sequence). Deletions cut 4 bases from V and 2 bases from J, with 9 bases between. The CDR3 has 13 amino acids. The CDR3 reads CASSWGGTYEQYF. For the CDR3, the DNA is TGTGCCAGCAGTTGGGGCGGTACCTACGAGCAGTACTTC.

The chain joins TRBV6-1 to TRBJ2-1, with D possibly called TRBD1 or TRBD2 (5 bases each). Germline values: CDR1 MNHNS, CDR2 SASEGT. V was pared by 2 bases and J by 6 bases, with 11 bases between. The CDR3 extends over 14 amino acids. CDR3 in DNA: TGTGCCAGCAGTGAACCGGGACCTGGCAATGAGCAGTTCTTC. Its protein product is CASSEPGPGNEQFF.

On this clone: The conserved phenylalanine or tryptophan normally closing the CDR3 is absent here, so this likely arose from a read error. The DNA is left out, because the CDR3 cannot be placed on it with certainty; the CDR3 is given as TCRdb lists it. This chain connects TRBV6-5 to TRBJ1-1; TRBD1, the D gene given by the table, was not confirmed from the DNA. Germline V gene lookup returns CDR1 MNHEY and CDR2 SVGAGI. Both ends counted, the CDR3 spans 12 residues. CDR3 amino acids: CASGTGGPPLLV.

This chain joins TRBV4-2 and TRBJ2-7; TRBD2 agrees at 7 bases. Germline assignment: CDR1 LGHNA and CDR2 YNFKEQ. J gave up 2 bases and V 1 base, and 8 bases lay outside the gene matches. The CDR3 is 16 amino acids. CDR3 protein: CASSQAGGSSPYEQYF. In DNA form, the CDR3 reads TGTGCCAGCAGCCAAGCTGGCGGGAGTTCCCCCTACGAGCAGTACTTC.

V gene TRBV5-5 combines with J gene TRBJ1-1, with 9 bases fitting TRBD1. V trimming: 4 bases; J trimming: 4 bases; junction bases outside the gene matches: 5. Germline lookup yields CDR1 SGHKS and CDR2 YYEKEE (reference sequence). The length of the CDR3 is 14 residues. This chain's CDR3 is CASSVHRGRTEAFF. In DNA, the CDR3 is TGTGCCAGCAGCGTGCACAGGGGGCGCACTGAAGCTTTCTTT.

This clone was detected a few times. The chain is built from TRBV9 and TRBJ2-3; no clear D. V lost 0 bases and J 2 bases, leaving 10 bases between the germline ends. Germline CDR1 reads SGDLS; CDR2 reads YYNGEE. CDR3 size: 15 residues. CDR3: CASSVGPASTDTQYF. As DNA, the CDR3 is TGTGCCAGCAGCGTAGGTCCAGCGTCCACAGATACGCAGTATTTT.

V gene TRBV2 combines with J gene TRBJ2-2; D may be TRBD1 (5 bases). Germline V gene data show CDR1 as SNHLY and CDR2 as FYNNEI. V lost 7 bases to trimming and J lost 4 bases, with 13 bases between them. This CDR3 region has 14 residues. CDR3 sequence (DNA): TGTGCCAGCAATGTCAGGGCTAGCACCGGGGAGCTGTTTTTT. Translation: CASNVRASTGELFF.

The chain recombines TRBV6-5 with TRBJ2-7; D unresolved. CDR3 length equals 11 residues. Germline lookup yields CDR1 MNHEY and CDR2 SVGAGI. V lost 8 bases to trimming and J lost 2 bases, with 7 bases between them. This chain's CDR3 is CASPSPYEQYF. Here the CDR3 DNA reads TGTGCCAGCCCAAGTCCCTACGAGCAGTACTTC.

The genes are TRBV15 and TRBJ1-1, with D perhaps TRBD1 (6 bases). V shed 0 bases and J shed 1 base, with 9 bases lying between them. Germline V lookup: CDR1 LNHNV, CDR2 YYDKDF (reference sequence). This CDR3 contains 15 residues. CDR3 residues: CATSREKGQNTEAFF. In DNA form, the CDR3 reads TGTGCCACCAGCAGAGAAAAGGGACAGAACACTGAAGCTTTCTTT.

The rearrangement joins TRBV20-1 to TRBJ2-1, with 11 bases that match TRBD2. The J segment lost 2 bases and the V segment lost 3 bases, leaving 0 bases of the junction unmatched. CDR1 is DFQATT, CDR2 SNEGSKA, per germline (reference sequence). The CDR3 spans 14 residues. The CDR3 sequence is CSASSGGAYNEQFF. CDR3 bases: TGCAGTGCTAGTAGCGGGGGGGCCTACAATGAGCAGTTCTTC.

V is TRBV7-2 and J is TRBJ1-5, with D possibly matching TRBD1 (6 bases). The CDR3 extends over 17 amino acids. The ends were cut back, 1 base at V and 8 bases at J, with 21 bases in the middle. The germline V gene has CDR1 SGHTA and CDR2 FQGNSA. This CDR3 is CASSLVGRGAAMEPQHF. The DNA of the CDR3 is TGTGCCAGCAGCTTAGTGGGTCGGGGGGCGGCAATGGAGCCCCAGCATTTT.